This TCR beta chain was observed in a study of T-cell memory formation after mild COVID-19. The CDR3 runs to 15 residues. Germline CDR1 reads MNHEY; CDR2 reads SVGAGI. The trim removed 5 bases at V and 10 bases at J, leaving 7 bases unmatched. This clonotype turned up a few times. TCRdb analysed the 5' RACE reads with MiXCR anew, one entry per CDR3 protein. This table has about 110,000 distinct CDR3 sequences, 15% to 20% appearing once. The chain employs TRBV6-5 and TRBJ1-6; 11 bases align to TRBD1. This clonotype was obtained from a man aged 18 to 35 who had mild COVID-19 (a few samples of this study predate the infection). Cell type and time point are not known. The sequenced sample was PBMCs or a T cell subset sorted from them (not recorded which). DNA for the CDR3: TGTGCCAGCAGTGCTTTCGGGACAGGGGGATCACCCCTCCACTTT. It translates to CASSAFGTGGSPLHF.